Below are 5 T cell receptor beta chains sequenced from a single sample in a study of cytomegalovirus exposure and HLA in healthy donors. PCR involved 60 Vbeta and 13 Jbeta primers. Clones were read by immunoSEQ multiplex PCR, and TCRdb kept only the in-frame ones, dropping some. The sample shows 140,000 to 150,000 clones, about 8.9% of them seen only once. The sample taken for sequencing was PBMCs. These receptors were collected from a man aged 50 to 60 in good health and CMV-seronegative.

This clone is a singleton in its sample. The chain is built from TRBV10-1 and TRBJ2-7, with unresolved D. Germline CDR1 and CDR2: WNHNN and SYGVQD (reference sequence). V shed 0 bases and J shed 9 bases, with 12 bases lying between them. This CDR3 region has 13 residues. CDR3 nucleotides: TGCGCCAGCAGTGAGTCGCGACTCCACGGGCAGTACTTC. Its protein is CASSESRLHGQYF.

The chain links TRBV10-3 to TRBJ2-1; D possibly corresponds to TRBD2 (5 bases). CDR1 is ENHRY and CDR2 is SYGVKD in the germline V gene. Trimming pared 5 bases from V and 0 bases from J, leaving 5 bases between. This CDR3 contains 13 residues. The CDR3 DNA sequence: TGTGCCATCAGTACTAGCTCCTACAATGAGCAGTTCTTC. Its translation: CAISTSSYNEQFF.

The V and J genes are TRBV12-2 and TRBJ2-1; no check of the table's D call, TRBD1, against the DNA was made. TRBV12-2 is a documented pseudogene. The CDR3 has 16 amino acids. CDR3 residues: CASRLDGWGPYNEQFF. The CDR3, as DNA: TGTGCAAGTCGCTTAGATGGGTGGGGGCCCTACAATGAGCAGTTCTTC.

V gene TRBV7-9 combines with J gene TRBJ2-7; the D is unclear. This CDR3 is 12 amino acids long. Trimming pared 4 bases from V and 2 bases from J, leaving 6 bases between. The germline V gene encodes CDR1 SEHNR and CDR2 FQNEAQ (reference sequence). The CDR3 here is CASSSQPYEQYF. The DNA of the CDR3 is TGTGCCAGCAGCTCACAACCCTACGAGCAGTACTTC.

DNA of the CDR3: TGTGCCAGCAGCTGGGGGCCTACACCGGGACTAGCGGATGACAATGAGCAGTTCTTC. It encodes CASSWGPTPGLADDNEQFF. This sequence joins TRBV13 and TRBJ2-1; 11 bases are a match to TRBD2. J gave up 5 bases and V 4 bases, and 16 bases lay outside the gene matches. This CDR3 has 19 residues. CDR1 and CDR2 from the germline V gene are PRHDT and FYEKMQ (reference sequence).